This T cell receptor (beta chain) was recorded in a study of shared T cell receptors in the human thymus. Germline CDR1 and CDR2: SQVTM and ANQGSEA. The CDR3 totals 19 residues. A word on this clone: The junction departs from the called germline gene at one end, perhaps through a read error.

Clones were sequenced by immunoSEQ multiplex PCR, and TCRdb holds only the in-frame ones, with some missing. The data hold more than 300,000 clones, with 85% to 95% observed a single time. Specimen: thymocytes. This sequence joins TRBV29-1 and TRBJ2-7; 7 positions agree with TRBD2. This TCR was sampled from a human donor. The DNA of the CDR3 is TGCAGCGTAGAGAGACAGCGCAAGAGCGGGAATAGGTCGTCCTGCGAGCAGTACTTC. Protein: CSVERQRKSGNRSSCEQYF.